This T cell receptor beta chain was identified in a study of blood T cells in healthy people across ages. Then a second PCR, running roughly 6 to 11 cycles, was carried out with a sample-barcoded 5' primer and a J-beta primer mix. With 12 random nucleotides, a template-switch adaptor tagged each individual cDNA molecule. One entry per CDR3 protein results from TCRdb running MiXCR on the 5' RACE reads. The data show about 970,000 distinct CDR3 sequences, about 51% seen once. Details on this clonotype: Its target is not known.

V was cut by 4 bases and J by 1 base, with 10 bases left in between. The CDR3 is 14 amino acids. Germline V gene data show CDR1 as MNHNS and CDR2 as SASEGT. A minimum of 7 million PBMCs was isolated per sample. Study observations and caveats: Diversity estimates from one million T cells were considered underestimates. Unsorted PBMCs blocked a conclusive comparison of naive and antigen-experienced cells.

This sequence joins TRBV6-1 and TRBJ2-5; D remains ambiguous. The origin of this receptor is a woman aged 60-70 years in good health. The material sequenced was blood. This CDR3 is CASSGSIGQETQYF. In nucleotides, the CDR3 is TGTGCCAGCAGTGGAAGCATTGGCCAAGAGACCCAGTACTTC.